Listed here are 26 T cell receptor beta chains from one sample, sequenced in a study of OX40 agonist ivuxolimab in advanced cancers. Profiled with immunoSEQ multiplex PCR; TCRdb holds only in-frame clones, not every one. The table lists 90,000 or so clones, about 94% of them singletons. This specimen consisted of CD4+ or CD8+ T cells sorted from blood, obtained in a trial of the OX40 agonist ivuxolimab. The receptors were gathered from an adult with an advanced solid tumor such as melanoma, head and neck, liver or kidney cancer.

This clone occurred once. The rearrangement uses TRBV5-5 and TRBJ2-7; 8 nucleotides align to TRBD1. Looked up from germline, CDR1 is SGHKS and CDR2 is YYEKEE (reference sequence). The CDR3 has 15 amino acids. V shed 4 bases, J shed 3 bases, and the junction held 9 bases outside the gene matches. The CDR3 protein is CASSADRESGYEQYF. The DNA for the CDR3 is TGTGCCAGCAGCGCGGACAGGGAATCAGGCTACGAGCAGTACTTC.

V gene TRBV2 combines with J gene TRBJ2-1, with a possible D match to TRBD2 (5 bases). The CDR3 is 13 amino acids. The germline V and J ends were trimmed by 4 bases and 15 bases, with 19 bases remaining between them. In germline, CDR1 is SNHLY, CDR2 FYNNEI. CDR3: CASSGGADPKRFF. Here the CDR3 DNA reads TGTGCCAGCAGTGGTGGAGCGGACCCCAAGAGGTTCTTC.

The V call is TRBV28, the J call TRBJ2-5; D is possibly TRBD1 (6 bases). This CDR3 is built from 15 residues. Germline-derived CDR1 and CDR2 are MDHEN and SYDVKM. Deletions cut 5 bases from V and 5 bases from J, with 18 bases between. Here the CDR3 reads CASSPRGQPGETQYF. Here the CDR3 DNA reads TGTGCCAGCAGTCCCCGCGGACAGCCCGGGGAGACCCAGTACTTC.

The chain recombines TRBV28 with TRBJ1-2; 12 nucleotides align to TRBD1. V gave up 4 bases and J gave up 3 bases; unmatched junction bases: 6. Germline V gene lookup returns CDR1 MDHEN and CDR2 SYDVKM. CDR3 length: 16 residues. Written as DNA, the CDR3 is TGTGCCAGCAGTTCCTCTGGGACAGGGGGCGACTATGGCTACACCTTC. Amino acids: CASSSSGTGGDYGYTF.

Here the CDR3 DNA reads TGTGCCACCAGCAGAGAACAGGGTGGTTTGGCCGAGCAGTACTTC. This encodes CATSREQGGLAEQYF. The chain couples TRBV15 to TRBJ2-7, with D perhaps matching TRBD1 (6 bases). The CDR3 consists of 15 residues. The V end lost 0 bases, the J end lost 6 bases, and 15 bases lay between the germline ends. Germline V gene sequence: CDR1 LNHNV, CDR2 YYDKDF (reference sequence).

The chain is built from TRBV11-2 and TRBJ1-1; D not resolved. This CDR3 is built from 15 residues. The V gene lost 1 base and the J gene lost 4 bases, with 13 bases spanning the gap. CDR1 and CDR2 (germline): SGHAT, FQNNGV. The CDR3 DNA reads TGTGCCAGCAGCTTAGCCCCGGGGATGGGCACTGAAGCTTTCTTT. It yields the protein CASSLAPGMGTEAFF.

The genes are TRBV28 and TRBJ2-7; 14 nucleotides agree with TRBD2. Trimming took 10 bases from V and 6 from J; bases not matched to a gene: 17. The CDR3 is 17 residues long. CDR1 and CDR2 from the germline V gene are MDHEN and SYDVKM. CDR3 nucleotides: TGTGCCACCTATACTCCCCCGGGACTAGCGGGAGTCACCGAGCAGTACTTC. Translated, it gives CATYTPPGLAGVTEQYF.

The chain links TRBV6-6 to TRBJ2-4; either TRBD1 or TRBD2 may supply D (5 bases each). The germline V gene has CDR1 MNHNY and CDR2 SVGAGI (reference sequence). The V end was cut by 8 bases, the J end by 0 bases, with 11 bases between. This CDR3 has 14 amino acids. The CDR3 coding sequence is TGTGCCAGCGGGACGTCACTAGCCAAAAACATTCAGTACTTC. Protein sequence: CASGTSLAKNIQYF.

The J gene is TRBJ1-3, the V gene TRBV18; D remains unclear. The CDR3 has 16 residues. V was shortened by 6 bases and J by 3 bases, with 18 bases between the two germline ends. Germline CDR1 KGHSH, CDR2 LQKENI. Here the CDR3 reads CASSPADRKVGNTIYF. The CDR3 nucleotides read TGTGCCAGCTCGCCGGCGGACCGTAAAGTTGGAAACACCATATATTTT.

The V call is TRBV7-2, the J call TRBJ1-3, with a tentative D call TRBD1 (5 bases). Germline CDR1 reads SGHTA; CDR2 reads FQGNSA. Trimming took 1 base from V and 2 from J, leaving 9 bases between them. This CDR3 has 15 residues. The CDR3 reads CASSLGGATGNTIYF. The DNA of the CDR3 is TGTGCCAGCAGCTTAGGCGGGGCAACTGGAAACACCATATATTTT.

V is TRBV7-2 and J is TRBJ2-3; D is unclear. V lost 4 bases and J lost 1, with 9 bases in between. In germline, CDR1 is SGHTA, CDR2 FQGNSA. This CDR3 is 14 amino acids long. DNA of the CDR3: TGTGCCAGCAGCTCCGGAAGTCGCACAGATACGCAGTATTTT. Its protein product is CASSSGSRTDTQYF.

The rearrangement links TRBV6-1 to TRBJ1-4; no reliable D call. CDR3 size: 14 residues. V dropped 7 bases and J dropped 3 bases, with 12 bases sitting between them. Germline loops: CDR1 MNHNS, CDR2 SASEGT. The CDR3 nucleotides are TGTGCCAGCACCCCGGTACGCGCTAATGAAAAACTGTTTTTT. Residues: CASTPVRANEKLFF.

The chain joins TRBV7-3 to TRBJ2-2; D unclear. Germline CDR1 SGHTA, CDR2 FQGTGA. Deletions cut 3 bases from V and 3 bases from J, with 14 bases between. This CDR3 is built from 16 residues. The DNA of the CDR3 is TGTGCCAGCAGCTTTTTGGGTAGCCGGTACACCGGGGAGCTGTTTTTT. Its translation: CASSFLGSRYTGELFF.

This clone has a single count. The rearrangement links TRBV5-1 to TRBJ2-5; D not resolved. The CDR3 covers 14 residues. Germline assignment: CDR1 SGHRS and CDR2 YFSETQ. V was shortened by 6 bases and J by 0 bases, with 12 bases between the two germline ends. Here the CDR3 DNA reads TGCGCCAGCAAAAGAGACGTGGACCAAGAGACCCAGTACTTC. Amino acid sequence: CASKRDVDQETQYF.

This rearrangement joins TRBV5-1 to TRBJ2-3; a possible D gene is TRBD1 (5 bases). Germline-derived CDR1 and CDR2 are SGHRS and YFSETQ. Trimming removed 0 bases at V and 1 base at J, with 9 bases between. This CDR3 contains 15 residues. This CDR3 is CASSLGLGRTDTQYF. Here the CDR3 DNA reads TGCGCCAGCAGCTTGGGACTGGGGCGCACAGATACGCAGTATTTT.

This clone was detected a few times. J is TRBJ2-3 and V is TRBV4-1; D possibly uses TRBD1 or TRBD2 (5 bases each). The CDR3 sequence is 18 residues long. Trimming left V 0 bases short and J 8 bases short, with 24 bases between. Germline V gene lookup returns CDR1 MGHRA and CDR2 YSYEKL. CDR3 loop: CASSQDWSLASQRGTQYF. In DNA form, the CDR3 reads TGCGCCAGCAGCCAAGACTGGAGCCTTGCGTCCCAGAGGGGTACGCAGTATTTT.

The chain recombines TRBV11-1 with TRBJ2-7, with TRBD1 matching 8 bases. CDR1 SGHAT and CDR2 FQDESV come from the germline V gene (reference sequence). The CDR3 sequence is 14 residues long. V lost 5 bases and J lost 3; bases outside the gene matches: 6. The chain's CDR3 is CASSPDRDFYEQYF. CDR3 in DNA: TGTGCCAGCAGCCCGGACAGGGATTTCTACGAGCAGTACTTC.

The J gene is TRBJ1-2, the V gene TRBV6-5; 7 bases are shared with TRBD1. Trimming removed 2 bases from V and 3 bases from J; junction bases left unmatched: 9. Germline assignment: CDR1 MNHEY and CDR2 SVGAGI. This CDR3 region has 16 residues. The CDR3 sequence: CASSYGSGGSDYGYTF. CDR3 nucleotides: TGTGCCAGCAGTTACGGATCAGGGGGGTCCGACTATGGCTACACCTTC.

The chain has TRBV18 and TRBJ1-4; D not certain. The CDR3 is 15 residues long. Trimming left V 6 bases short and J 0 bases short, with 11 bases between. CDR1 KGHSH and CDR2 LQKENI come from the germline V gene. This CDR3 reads CASSPGPATNEKLFF. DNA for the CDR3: TGTGCCAGCTCCCCGGGTCCTGCAACTAATGAAAAACTGTTTTTT. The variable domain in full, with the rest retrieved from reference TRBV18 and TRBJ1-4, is NAGVMQNPRHLVRRRGQEARLRCSPMKGHSHVYWYRQLPEEGLKFMVYLQKENIIDESGMPKERFSAEFPKEGPSILRIQQVVRGDSAAYFCASSPGPATNEKLFFGSGTQLSVL.

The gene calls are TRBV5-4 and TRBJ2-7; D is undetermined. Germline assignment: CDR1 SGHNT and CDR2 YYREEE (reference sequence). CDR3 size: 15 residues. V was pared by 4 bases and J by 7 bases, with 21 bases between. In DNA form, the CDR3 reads TGTGCCAGCAGCCCCCCTCCTCACCTCGGGTGGGAGCAGTACTTC. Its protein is CASSPPPHLGWEQYF.

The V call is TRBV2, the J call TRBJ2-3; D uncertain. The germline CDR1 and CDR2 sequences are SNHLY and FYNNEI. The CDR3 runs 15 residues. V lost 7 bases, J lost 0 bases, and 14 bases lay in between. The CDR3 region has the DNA TGTGCCAGCAATCCTCGGGCCTCTAGCACAGATACGCAGTATTTT. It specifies CASNPRASSTDTQYF. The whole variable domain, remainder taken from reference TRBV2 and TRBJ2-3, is EPEVTQTPSHQVTQMGQEVILRCVPISNHLYFYWYRQILGQKVEFLVSFYNNEISEKSEIFDDQFSVERPDGSNFTLKIRSTKLEDSAMYFCASNPRASSTDTQYFGPGTRLTVL.

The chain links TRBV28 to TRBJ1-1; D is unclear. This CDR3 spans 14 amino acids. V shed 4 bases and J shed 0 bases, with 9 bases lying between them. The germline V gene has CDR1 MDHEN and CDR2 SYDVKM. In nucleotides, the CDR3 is TGTGCCAGCAGTTCCCTGACGATGAACACTGAAGCTTTCTTT. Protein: CASSSLTMNTEAFF.

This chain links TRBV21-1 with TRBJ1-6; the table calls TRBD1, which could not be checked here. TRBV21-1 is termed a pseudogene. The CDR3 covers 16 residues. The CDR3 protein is CASSPQGAPAYSPLHF. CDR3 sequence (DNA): TGTGCCAGCAGCCCCCAGGGGGCTCCGGCTTATTCACCCCTCCACTTT.

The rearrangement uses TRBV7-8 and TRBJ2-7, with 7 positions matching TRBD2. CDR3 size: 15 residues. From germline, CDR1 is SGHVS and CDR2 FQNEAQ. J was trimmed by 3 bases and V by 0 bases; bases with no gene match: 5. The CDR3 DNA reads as TGTGCCAGCAGCTTAGCCCAGGGAGGGCACTACGAGCAGTACTTC. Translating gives CASSLAQGGHYEQYF.

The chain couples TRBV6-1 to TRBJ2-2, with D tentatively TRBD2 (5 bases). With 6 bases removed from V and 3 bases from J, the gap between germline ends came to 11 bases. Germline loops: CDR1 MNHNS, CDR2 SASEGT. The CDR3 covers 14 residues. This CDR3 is CASRDWADTGELFF. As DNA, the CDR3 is TGTGCCAGCAGGGACTGGGCGGACACCGGGGAGCTGTTTTTT.

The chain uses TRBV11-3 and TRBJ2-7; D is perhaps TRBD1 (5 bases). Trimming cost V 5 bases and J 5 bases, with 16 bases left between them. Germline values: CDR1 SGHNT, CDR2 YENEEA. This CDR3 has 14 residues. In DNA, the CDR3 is TGTGCCAGCAGCCAAGGGGTCGCGTTCCACGAGCAGTACTTC. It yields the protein CASSQGVAFHEQYF.